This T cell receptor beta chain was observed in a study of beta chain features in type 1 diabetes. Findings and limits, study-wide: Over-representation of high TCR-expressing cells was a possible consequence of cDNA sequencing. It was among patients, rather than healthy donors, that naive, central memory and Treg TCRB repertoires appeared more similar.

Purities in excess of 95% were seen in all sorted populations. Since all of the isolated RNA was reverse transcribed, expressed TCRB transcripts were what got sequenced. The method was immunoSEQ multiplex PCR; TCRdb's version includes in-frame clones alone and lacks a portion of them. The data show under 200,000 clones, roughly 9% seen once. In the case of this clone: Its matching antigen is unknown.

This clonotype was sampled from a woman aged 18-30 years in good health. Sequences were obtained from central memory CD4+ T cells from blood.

As DNA, the CDR3 is TGTGCCAGCAGCCCGCCGGGACTAGCGCTCGAGCAGTTCTTC. Amino acids: CASSPPGLALEQFF. This chain links TRBV7-2 with TRBJ2-1; 10 bases agree with TRBD2. V lost 5 bases, J lost 10 bases, and 8 bases stayed unmatched. CDR3 size: 14 residues. Germline values: CDR1 SGHTA, CDR2 FQGNSA.